A single TCR beta chain is shown here with its context. The data originate from a study of T cells expressing NK-cell markers. TCRdb reanalyzed the 5' RACE reads, giving one entry per CDR3 protein sequence and no DNA. The sample totals approximately 380,000 distinct CDR3 sequences. The CDR3 runs 16 residues. From germline, CDR1 is LGHNA and CDR2 YNFKEQ. The sequence was collected from a man between 18 and 69 years old in good health. The sequenced material came from blood T cells: a sorted CD56 or NKG2C T cell subset, CD4+ or CD8+ T cells, or bulk PBMC T cells (not recorded which). The chain has TRBV4-2 and TRBJ1-6. CDR3 protein: CASSRLYSDDNSPLHF.